The sequence of this TCR beta chain was determined in a study of memory CD4+ T cells and cytomegalovirus serostatus. As for the study in general: Healthy Belgian adult donors included under ten CMV-positive and 24 CMV-negative people. Study-wide results and limits: Of 150 to 200 reported CMV TCRbeta sequences, 55 to 80 were found in memory CD4+ repertoires.

Single viable CD3+CD4+CD8-CD45RO+ cells were sorted as the memory CD4+ T cells. Positive selection with CD4 microbeads enriched total CD4+ T cells. Sequenced by immunoSEQ multiplex PCR; TCRdb stores in-frame clones only, minus some. The sample lists tens of thousands of clones, approximately 80% occurring once. A note on this clone: Its antigen remains unidentified.

CDR1 and CDR2 (germline): SGHTA, FQGNSA. V lost 5 bases and J lost 1, with 11 bases in between. This CDR3 spans 15 amino acids. This clonotype was sampled from an adult in good health and CMV-seronegative. Sequencing was carried out using memory CD4+ T cells from blood. The J gene is TRBJ2-2, the V gene TRBV7-2; possible D gene TRBD2, 5 bases. The DNA of the CDR3 is TGTGCCAGCAGCATCGCTAGCCTGAACACCGGGGAGCTGTTTTTT. Translated: CASSIASLNTGELFF.